These 32 T cell receptor beta chains were all obtained from the same sample, sequenced in a study of shared clonotypes between healthy human individuals. Profiled with immunoSEQ multiplex PCR; TCRdb holds only in-frame clones, not every one. The sample holds 1.4 million or so clones, less than 99% seen once. Sequencing used naive CD4+ T cells sorted from blood. The subset was: CD45RA+ positively selected. The source of these receptors is a man under 40 in good health.

This CDR3 reads CASSSSPDRSKYF. The DNA of the CDR3 is TGTGCCAGTAGTTCCTCCCCCGACAGGTCCAAGTACTTC. The rearrangement joins TRBV19 to TRBJ2-7; D is perhaps TRBD1 (6 bases). The germline V gene encodes CDR1 LNHDA and CDR2 SQIVND (reference sequence). There are 13 residues in the CDR3. Trimming left V 5 bases short and J 11 bases short, with 19 bases between.

Regarding this clone: Other DNA sequences in the same sample also yield this CDR3. For the CDR3, the DNA is TGTGCCAGCAGCGTAGACCAGGGTAATCAGCCCCAGCATTTT. It specifies CASSVDQGNQPQHF. V and J are TRBV9 and TRBJ1-5; weak D call: TRBD1 (5 bases). CDR1 and CDR2 from the germline V gene are SGDLS and YYNGEE. V was cut by 0 bases and J by 4 bases, with 8 bases left in between. The CDR3 is 14 amino acids.

In regard to this clone: The same CDR3 also results from other DNA sequences found in this sample. V and J are TRBV5-1 and TRBJ2-5; D is unresolved. Looked up from germline, CDR1 is SGHRS and CDR2 is YFSETQ. The CDR3 spans 12 residues. Trimming took off 3 bases at V and 2 bases at J, with 5 bases between the two ends. The CDR3 reads CASSSQQETQYF. For the CDR3, the DNA is TGCGCCAGCAGCTCTCAGCAAGAGACCCAGTACTTC.

The genes are TRBV7-8 and TRBJ1-5; possible D gene TRBD1, 5 bases. Germline V gene data show CDR1 as SGHVS and CDR2 as FQNEAQ. Trimming took off 4 bases at V and 7 bases at J, with 20 bases between the two ends. CDR3 length: 16 residues. The CDR3 is CASSSAGGRVGQPQHF. The CDR3 DNA sequence: TGTGCCAGCAGCTCAGCGGGGGGGAGGGTTGGCCAGCCCCAGCATTTT.

V and J are TRBV12-2 and TRBJ2-7; the table's D gene call, TRBD1, was not cross checked with the DNA. TRBV12-2 is a recognized pseudogene. This CDR3 comprises 15 residues. The CDR3 here is CASRPRDRSSYEQYF. CDR3 in DNA: TGTGCAAGTCGCCCAAGGGACAGAAGCTCCTACGAGCAGTACTTC.

The CDR3 DNA follows: TGCGCCAGCAGTGAGACAGGTCCAAGCCTCCTACGAGCTGGGCAGTACTTC. Translation: CASSETGPSLLRAGQYF. V and J are TRBV10-2 and TRBJ2-7; TRBD1 is a possible D gene (5 bases). Trimming took off 2 bases at V and 9 bases at J, with 26 bases between the two ends. The CDR3 sequence is 17 residues long. The germline gives CDR1 WSHSY, CDR2 SAAADI.

The J gene is TRBJ2-1, the V gene TRBV7-6; D gene ambiguous. The CDR3 sequence is 11 residues long. V gave up 5 bases and J gave up 8 bases, with 7 bases separating them. CDR1 SGHVS and CDR2 FNYEAQ come from the germline V gene. CDR3 DNA sequence: TGTGCCAGCAGCAGATCACATGAGCAGTTCTTC. This translates into CASSRSHEQFF.

This chain joins TRBV9 and TRBJ2-1, with 9 nucleotides matching TRBD2. The CDR3 length is 17 residues. Germline V lookup: CDR1 SGDLS, CDR2 YYNGEE. V gave up 2 bases and J gave up 5 bases; unmatched junction bases: 11. The CDR3 bases are TGTGCCAGCAGCGTGGGGATTAGCGGGAGCTTGAACAATGAGCAGTTCTTC. Translation: CASSVGISGSLNNEQFF.

The CDR3 region has the DNA TGTGCCAGTAGTATTCAGGCTGGAGGCGGCTACGAGCAGTACTTC. Translation gives CASSIQAGGGYEQYF. This chain uses TRBV19 with TRBJ2-7, with D perhaps TRBD2 (5 bases). This CDR3 has 15 amino acids. Germline V CDR1 and CDR2: LNHDA, SQIVND (reference sequence). Deletions cut 3 bases from V and 3 bases from J, with 15 bases between.

The rearrangement links TRBV5-1 to TRBJ2-3; D is unclear. V lost 2 bases to trimming and J lost 2 bases, with 9 bases between them. The CDR3 consists of 14 residues. Germline CDR1 SGHRS, CDR2 YFSETQ. CDR3 region: CASSFSMPTDTQYF. CDR3 DNA sequence: TGCGCCAGCAGCTTTAGCATGCCCACAGATACGCAGTATTTT.

The chain has TRBV5-1 and TRBJ2-7, with 13 positions matching TRBD2. V was pared by 4 bases and J by 5 bases, with 6 bases of the junction left unmatched. This CDR3 has 15 residues. CDR1 is SGHRS, CDR2 YFSETQ, per germline. The CDR3 protein is CASSQGLAGRNEQYF. The CDR3, as DNA: TGCGCCAGCAGCCAGGGACTAGCGGGAAGGAACGAGCAGTACTTC.

The chain has TRBV5-5 and TRBJ2-2, with D perhaps matching TRBD1 (5 bases). Germline CDR1 and CDR2: SGHKS and YYEKEE (reference sequence). Trimming removed 2 bases at V and 6 bases at J, with 8 bases between. This CDR3 comprises 13 residues. The CDR3 nucleotides are TGTGCCAGCAGCTTAGAAGGGGCCGGGGAGCTGTTTTTT. Its translation is CASSLEGAGELFF.

Details on this clone: Other nucleotide sequences from this sample produce the same CDR3. This chain connects TRBV14 to TRBJ2-3, with D hard to call. CDR1 and CDR2 (germline): SGHDN, FVKESK. V gave up 3 bases and J gave up 4 bases, with 2 bases separating them. The CDR3 spans 11 residues. The CDR3 region has the DNA TGTGCCAGCAGCCAGGCAGATACGCAGTATTTT. Residues: CASSQADTQYF.

The V call is TRBV25-1, the J call TRBJ1-4, with D unclear. Trimming took off 4 bases at V and 5 bases at J, with 17 bases between the two ends. CDR1 is MGHDK, CDR2 SYGVNS, per germline. The CDR3 totals 16 residues. CDR3 DNA: TGTGCCAGCAGTGGACGAATAGGCTCAGAGAATGAAAAACTGTTTTTT. Translating gives CASSGRIGSENEKLFF. The whole variable domain, remainder taken from reference TRBV25-1 and TRBJ1-4, is EADIYQTPRYLVIGTGKKITLECSQTMGHDKMYWYQQDPGMELHLIHYSYGVNSTEKGDLSSESTVSRIRTEHFPLTLESARPSHTSQYLCASSGRIGSENEKLFFGSGTQLSVL.

The genes are TRBV30 and TRBJ2-5; the match to TRBD1 covers 7 bases. Per the germline V gene, CDR1 is GTSNPN and CDR2 is SVGIG (reference sequence). V lost 0 bases, J lost 4 bases, and 5 bases stayed unmatched. The CDR3 has 14 residues. The CDR3 region has the DNA TGTGCCTGGAGTGTACAAGGGGGCTTAGAGACCCAGTACTTC. Translation gives CAWSVQGGLETQYF.

The gene calls are TRBV28 and TRBJ2-6; 9 nucleotides line up with TRBD1. Germline-derived CDR1 and CDR2 are MDHEN and SYDVKM. The J segment lost 3 bases and the V segment lost 6 bases, leaving 3 bases of the junction unmatched. The CDR3 runs to 15 residues. DNA for the CDR3: TGTGCCAGCAGCCGGACAGGGGTTGGGGCCAACGTCCTGACTTTC. Protein sequence: CASSRTGVGANVLTF.

The gene calls are TRBV11-2 and TRBJ2-7; weak D call: TRBD2 (5 bases). V lost 8 bases, J lost 5 bases, and 13 bases lay in between. Germline assignment: CDR1 SGHAT and CDR2 FQNNGV. The CDR3 is 12 amino acids. DNA for the CDR3: TGTGCCAGCTGGGGAGTTAATAACGAGCAGTACTTC. It is translated as CASWGVNNEQYF.

The V and J genes are TRBV5-7 and TRBJ1-5; D not certain. TRBV5-7 is an ORF; its function is uncertain. The V end lost 1 base, the J end lost 1 base, and 9 bases lay between the germline ends. The CDR3 totals 15 residues. The CDR3 sequence: CASSLLVWSNQPQHF. The CDR3 nucleotides read TGTGCCAGCAGCTTGTTGGTTTGGAGCAATCAGCCCCAGCATTTT.

For the CDR3, the DNA is TGTGCCAGCTCACCACTCCGTACAGATACGCAGTATTTT. Protein product: CASSPLRTDTQYF. The V and J genes are TRBV18 and TRBJ2-3, with D unclear. The ends were cut back, 1 base at V and 3 bases at J, with 5 bases in the middle. The CDR3 extends over 13 amino acids. Germline CDR1 is KGHSH and CDR2 is LQKENI.

The chain recombines TRBV4-3 with TRBJ1-2; TRBD1 aligns across 11 bases. CDR1 is LGHNA and CDR2 is YSLEER in the germline V gene. There are 16 residues in the CDR3. Losses at the gene ends were 1 base for V and 2 bases for J; bases not matched to a gene: 3. The CDR3 reads CASSQGTGGANYGYTF. The CDR3 nucleotides read TGCGCCAGCAGCCAAGGGACAGGGGGCGCGAACTATGGCTACACCTTC.

The gene calls are TRBV11-3 and TRBJ2-2, with D perhaps matching TRBD1 or TRBD2 (6 bases each). The CDR3 spans 17 residues. Germline assignment: CDR1 SGHNT and CDR2 YENEEA. V lost 5 bases and J lost 3, with 19 bases in between. The CDR3 nucleotides read TGTGCCAGCAGCCCCATTCTCCGCGGGACACACACCGGGGAGCTGTTTTTT. Translating gives CASSPILRGTHTGELFF.

The V and J genes are TRBV13 and TRBJ2-1; 9 bases are a match to TRBD1. CDR1 PRHDT and CDR2 FYEKMQ come from the germline V gene (reference sequence). This CDR3 has 13 amino acids. The trim removed 5 bases at V and 10 bases at J, leaving 6 bases unmatched. In nucleotides, the CDR3 is TGTGCCAGCAGCCCCTACAGGGGGCAAGAGCAGTTCTTC. Translating gives CASSPYRGQEQFF.

The genes are TRBV9 and TRBJ1-3; no reliable D call. The CDR3 extends over 10 amino acids. Trimming took off 8 bases at V and 4 bases at J, with 4 bases between the two ends. Germline V gene lookup returns CDR1 SGDLS and CDR2 YYNGEE. CDR3 coding DNA: TGTGCCAGTGGGGGAAACACCATATATTTT. Translated: CASGGNTIYF.

This clone appeared once. As DNA, the CDR3 is TGTGCCAGTAGTACCGGGACTAGGTTCGAGCAGTACTTC. Its protein is CASSTGTRFEQYF. The V gene is TRBV19, the J gene TRBJ2-7; 8 positions match TRBD2. This CDR3 has 13 residues. Germline CDR1 LNHDA, CDR2 SQIVND (reference sequence). The V and J ends lost 4 bases and 6 bases, in that order; junction bases with no gene match: 5.

The chain couples TRBV28 to TRBJ2-7; D gene uncertain. V gave up 4 bases and J gave up 4 bases, with 14 bases separating them. The CDR3 has 14 residues. CDR1 is MDHEN and CDR2 is SYDVKM in the germline V gene. The CDR3 region is CASSSLGFGYEQYF. Written as DNA, the CDR3 is TGTGCCAGCAGTTCCCTTGGGTTTGGTTACGAGCAGTACTTC.

The V and J genes are TRBV9 and TRBJ2-3, with TRBD2 as a possible D gene (6 bases). Germline loops: CDR1 SGDLS, CDR2 YYNGEE. The CDR3 has 15 residues. Trimming took off 4 bases at V and 2 bases at J, with 14 bases between the two ends. The CDR3 loop reads CASSKTRILTDTQYF. The DNA for the CDR3 is TGTGCCAGCAGCAAGACTAGGATCCTCACAGATACGCAGTATTTT.

The gene calls are TRBV6-4 and TRBJ2-2, with 7 bases that match TRBD1. The CDR3 extends over 16 amino acids. V shed 4 bases and J 2 bases; nucleotides not matched to a gene: 7. The V gene's germline CDR1 is MRHNA and CDR2 SNTAGT. The chain's CDR3 is CASSVTTGPNTGELFF. The CDR3 DNA reads as TGTGCCAGCAGTGTTACGACAGGGCCTAACACCGGGGAGCTGTTTTTT.

The DNA for the CDR3 is TGTGCCAGCAGCCAAGATCTGGGGGTGGATACGCAGTATTTT. It specifies CASSQDLGVDTQYF. The chain is built from TRBV14 and TRBJ2-3; D assignment may be TRBD1 or TRBD2 (5 bases each). The CDR3 has 14 residues. Deletions cut 0 bases from V and 6 bases from J, with 10 bases between. Germline CDR1 SGHDN, CDR2 FVKESK.

V usage is TRBV21-1 and J usage is TRBJ2-1; TRBD1 reflects the table's D call only, with no check against the DNA. TRBV21-1 counts as a pseudogene. The CDR3 has 14 amino acids. CDR3 DNA: TGTGCCAGCAGCCCTGGGGACAGGGCGGAGGAGCAGTTCTTC. This translates into CASSPGDRAEEQFF.

The chain links TRBV7-9 to TRBJ2-3; 11 bases match TRBD2. Trimming cost V 4 bases and J 3 bases; bases outside gene matches: 3. There are 15 residues in the CDR3. Germline V lookup: CDR1 SEHNR, CDR2 FQNEAQ (reference sequence). CDR3 in amino acids: CASSSLAGGTDTQYF. The CDR3 DNA sequence: TGTGCCAGCAGCTCCCTAGCGGGAGGAACAGATACGCAGTATTTT. The full variable domain, its missing parts supplied by reference TRBV7-9 and TRBJ2-3, is DTGVSQNPRHKITKRGQNVTFRCDPISEHNRLYWYRQTLGQGPEFLTYFQNEAQLEKSRLLSDRFSAERPKGSFSTLEIQRTEQGDSAMYLCASSSLAGGTDTQYFGPGTRLTVL.

This rearrangement joins TRBV5-1 to TRBJ2-3; D might be TRBD2 (6 bases). CDR1 and CDR2 from the germline V gene are SGHRS and YFSETQ. The CDR3 extends over 14 amino acids. V was clipped by 4 bases and J by 0 bases, with 9 bases between them. In nucleotides, the CDR3 is TGCGCCAGCAGCCGGGAGATGAGCACAGATACGCAGTATTTT. Its translation: CASSREMSTDTQYF. Variable domain in full (rest from reference TRBV5-1 and TRBJ2-3): KAGVTQTPRYLIKTRGQQVTLSCSPISGHRSVSWYQQTPGQGLQFLFEYFSETQRNKGNFPGRFSGRQFSNSRSEMNVSTLELGDSALYLCASSREMSTDTQYFGPGTRLTVL.

J is TRBJ2-5 and V is TRBV29-1; the D gene could be TRBD1 or TRBD2 (6 bases each). Deletions cut 6 bases from V and 5 bases from J, with 25 bases between. Germline V CDR1 and CDR2: SQVTM, ANQGSEA. CDR3 length equals 16 residues. The CDR3 region has the DNA TGCAGCGTCCCCATGGGGGCTTACGGGGGCCGTGAGACCCAGTACTTC. It translates to CSVPMGAYGGRETQYF. Full variable domain (missing parts from reference TRBV29-1 and TRBJ2-5): SAVISQKPSRDICQRGTSLTIQCQVDSQVTMMFWYRQQPGQSLTLIATANQGSEATYESGFVIDKFPISRPNLTFSTLTVSNMSPEDSSIYLCSVPMGAYGGRETQYFGPGTRLLVL.